This T cell receptor beta chain is drawn from a study of shared clonotypes between healthy human individuals. Study observations and caveats: Relative to their counterparts shared across all four donors, non-shared clonotypes exhibited diminished generation probabilities. Owing to a small donor count, the genetic and exposure-history diversity represented was limited. In general, naive subsets displayed greater estimated richness than memory subsets did.

With regard to this clone: Its antigen is not identified.

Germline V gene sequence: CDR1 LNHDA, CDR2 SQIVND (reference sequence). Trimming took 10 bases from V and 0 from J; bases not matched to a gene: 9. The CDR3 length is 15 residues. Measured with immunoSEQ multiplex PCR; TCRdb has only the in-frame clones, and not every one. Here the sample spans some 2,000,000 clones, 85% to 95% being singletons. This TCR derives from a man aged 18 to 35 in good health. The sample was naive CD4+ T cells sorted from blood. Subset indicated: CD45RA+ positively selected. This sequence joins TRBV19 and TRBJ2-1, with TRBD1 matching 7 bases. CDR3 protein: CATSDRAGSYNEQFF. The CDR3 DNA is TGTGCCACCTCTGACAGGGCGGGCTCCTACAATGAGCAGTTCTTC.